These 24 T cell receptor beta chains originate from one sample sequenced in a study of shared clonotypes between healthy human individuals. Data came from immunoSEQ multiplex PCR; TCRdb stores just in-frame clones and leaves some out. Of about 96,000 clones in the sample, about 70% were seen once. The sequenced sample was memory CD8+ T cells sorted from blood. Subset noted: CD45RO+ cells pooled with CCR7-negative TemRA cells. These receptor sequences come from a man younger than 45 in good health.

Of note for this clone: This specimen includes other DNA sequences encoding the same CDR3. V is TRBV27 and J is TRBJ2-5; D remains ambiguous. V lost 1 base and J 5 bases, leaving 8 bases between the germline ends. From germline, CDR1 is MNHEY and CDR2 SMNVEV (reference sequence). CDR3 size: 13 residues. CDR3 in DNA: TGTGCCAGCAGTTTATATGGTGGTGAGACCCAGTACTTC. This sequence encodes CASSLYGGETQYF.

The genes are TRBV11-2 and TRBJ1-2; no clear D. In germline, CDR1 is SGHAT, CDR2 FQNNGV. The CDR3 covers 15 residues. With 0 bases removed from V and 4 bases from J, the gap between germline ends came to 12 bases. The CDR3 DNA follows: TGTGCCAGCAGCTTAGATCGGGGAAGCGTCTATGGCTACACCTTC. This sequence encodes CASSLDRGSVYGYTF.

This clone occurred a few times. This chain joins TRBV25-1 and TRBJ2-5; perhaps D is TRBD1 or TRBD2 (5 bases each). CDR3 size: 15 residues. V shed 1 base and J shed 1 base, with 10 bases lying between them. CDR1 is MGHDK, CDR2 SYGVNS, per germline. CDR3 sequence (DNA): TGTGCCAGCAGTGAATCCGGGACGGCCCAAGAGACCCAGTACTTC. Translated, it gives CASSESGTAQETQYF.

This rearrangement joins TRBV5-4 to TRBJ1-3; 7 bases agree with TRBD1. The germline V gene encodes CDR1 SGHNT and CDR2 YYREEE (reference sequence). The CDR3 totals 14 residues. V shed 0 bases and J 4 bases; nucleotides not matched to a gene: 1. CDR3 bases: TGTGCCAGCAGCTTGGGAGGGGGCGGAAACACCATATATTTT. This encodes CASSLGGGGNTIYF.

A note on this clone: A clone one base away is much larger, so this may be a read error. The chain combines TRBV27 with TRBJ2-3; D remains unclear. CDR1 and CDR2 from the germline V gene are MNHEY and SMNVEV (reference sequence). This CDR3 comprises 15 residues. V gave up 7 bases and J gave up 6 bases, with 20 bases separating them. CDR3 region: CASNWHPSSADTQYF. The CDR3 region has the DNA TGTGCCAGCAATTGGCACCCCTCATCAGCGGATACGCAGTATTTT.

The chain is built from TRBV5-1 and TRBJ2-5; 13 bases fit TRBD2. CDR1 and CDR2 from the germline V gene are SGHRS and YFSETQ. J was trimmed by 3 bases and V by 7 bases; bases with no gene match: 6. The CDR3 is 15 residues long. CDR3 bases: TGCGCCAGCTACGGACTAGCGGGAGTTGAAGAGACCCAGTACTTC. Its protein is CASYGLAGVEETQYF.

About this clone: A far larger clone is only one base removed, so a read error is likely. The chain recombines TRBV28 with TRBJ2-7; no clear D gene. Trimming stripped 6 bases from V and 2 bases from J, with 5 bases between. Germline-derived CDR1 and CDR2 are MDHEN and SYDVKM. This CDR3 region has 11 residues. The CDR3 DNA reads as TGTGCCAGCAGCCGAACCTACGAGCAGTACTTC. This gives the protein CASSRTYEQYF.

The chain joins TRBV28 to TRBJ1-2; tentatively, D is TRBD1 (6 bases). The CDR3 spans 16 residues. CDR1 and CDR2 from the germline V gene are MDHEN and SYDVKM. Trimming took off 5 bases at V and 4 bases at J, with 20 bases between the two ends. The CDR3: CASSRPTGNRAYGYTF. The DNA for the CDR3 is TGTGCCAGCAGTCGCCCTACAGGGAACAGGGCCTATGGCTACACCTTC.

This sequence joins TRBV4-1 and TRBJ2-3; a weak D match, TRBD2 (6 bases). Germline values: CDR1 MGHRA, CDR2 YSYEKL. This CDR3 spans 17 amino acids. V dropped 4 bases and J dropped 0 bases, with 17 bases sitting between them. CDR3 residues: CASSLGVGGTSTDTQYF. The CDR3 DNA reads TGCGCCAGCAGCCTCGGGGTCGGGGGAACTAGCACAGATACGCAGTATTTT.

CDR3 residues: CASRLMTGLGTEAFF. The CDR3 DNA reads TGTGCCAGCAGACTCATGACAGGGCTGGGCACTGAAGCTTTCTTT. The chain is built from TRBV7-2 and TRBJ1-1; TRBD1 agrees at 7 bases. This CDR3 is built from 15 residues. V dropped 6 bases and J dropped 4; count of bases not matched to a gene: 11. Germline CDR1 and CDR2: SGHTA and FQGNSA.

The genes are TRBV28 and TRBJ2-7, with TRBD2 identical over 11 bases. The CDR3 consists of 21 residues. V was clipped by 8 bases and J by 3 bases; unmatched bases: 27. The V gene's germline CDR1 is MDHEN and CDR2 SYDVKM. CDR3 amino acids: CASWGEGGDLTSGRADYEQYF. CDR3 in DNA: TGTGCCAGCTGGGGGGAAGGGGGAGACCTAACTAGCGGGAGAGCGGACTACGAGCAGTACTTC.

The genes are TRBV5-4 and TRBJ1-4, with D possibly being TRBD1 (6 bases). The V gene lost 0 bases and the J gene lost 7 bases, with 16 bases spanning the gap. The CDR3 runs to 16 residues. Germline CDR1 reads SGHNT; CDR2 reads YYREEE (reference sequence). CDR3 protein: CASSLAGGQGVEKLFF. CDR3 sequence (DNA): TGTGCCAGCAGCTTGGCCGGGGGACAAGGGGTTGAAAAACTGTTTTTT.

Judged by abundance, this clone is medium-sized. This rearrangement joins TRBV27 to TRBJ1-5; the D gene is possibly TRBD1 (6 bases). The V gene lost 5 bases and the J gene lost 5 bases, with 13 bases spanning the gap. CDR3 size: 14 residues. The V gene's germline CDR1 is MNHEY and CDR2 SMNVEV (reference sequence). The CDR3 nucleotides are TGTGCCAGCAGTCCCAGGGGTCCTGATCAGCCCCAGCATTTT. Translated: CASSPRGPDQPQHF.

V gene TRBV7-9 combines with J gene TRBJ2-3, with 10 bases that match TRBD2. This CDR3 is 16 amino acids long. CDR1 is SEHNR and CDR2 is FQNEAQ in the germline V gene (reference sequence). J gave up 1 base and V 5 bases, and 6 bases lay outside the gene matches. CDR3 sequence: CASSHNSGRRTDTQYF. CDR3 DNA sequence: TGTGCCAGCAGCCATAATAGCGGGAGGCGCACAGATACGCAGTATTTT.

This clone was recorded a few times. The chain employs TRBV25-1 and TRBJ2-1; TRBD2 agrees at 8 bases. V dropped 0 bases and J dropped 8; count of bases not matched to a gene: 12. The CDR3 has 17 amino acids. Germline CDR1 is MGHDK and CDR2 is SYGVNS. CDR3 protein: CASSEYNLAGKNHEQFF. The CDR3 DNA reads TGTGCCAGCAGTGAATATAACCTAGCGGGTAAGAACCATGAGCAGTTCTTC.

This clone was seen more than once but under ten times. This chain links TRBV13 with TRBJ2-1; 8 bases are shared with TRBD2. CDR1 and CDR2 (germline): PRHDT, FYEKMQ (reference sequence). The J segment lost 7 bases and the V segment lost 5 bases, leaving 13 bases of the junction unmatched. The CDR3 is 16 amino acids. The CDR3 spells CASSERLGGRTNEQFF. The CDR3 DNA reads TGTGCCAGCAGCGAGCGACTCGGCGGGAGGACAAATGAGCAGTTCTTC.

The J gene is TRBJ2-1, the V gene TRBV27; D gene uncertain. There are 15 residues in the CDR3. CDR1 is MNHEY and CDR2 is SMNVEV in the germline V gene (reference sequence). Deletions cut 4 bases from V and 7 bases from J, with 17 bases between. The CDR3 loop is CASSSRLSSPNEQFF. The CDR3 DNA is TGTGCCAGCAGTTCTCGGTTAAGTAGTCCAAATGAGCAGTTCTTC.

The table lists this clone with a count of one. This likely stems from a read error, as it lies one base from a far larger clone. CDR3 nucleotides: TGCGCCAGCAGCCACCGGGGAGAGACCCAGTACTTC. This translates into CASSHRGETQYF. This sequence joins TRBV4-3 and TRBJ2-5; maybe TRBD2 (5 bases). The CDR3 extends over 12 amino acids. CDR1 is LGHNA, CDR2 YSLEER, per germline. The ends were cut back, 3 bases at V and 4 bases at J, with 6 bases in the middle.

V is TRBV6-5 and J is TRBJ2-7, with 7 bases identical to TRBD1. Unmatched junction bases numbered 4, after V lost 0 bases and J lost 5 bases. CDR3 length equals 14 residues. CDR1 and CDR2 (germline): MNHEY, SVGAGI. The CDR3 loop reads CASSYSGDSDEQYF. Here the CDR3 DNA reads TGTGCCAGCAGTTACTCGGGGGACAGCGACGAGCAGTACTTC.

The rearrangement uses TRBV27 and TRBJ2-1; 10 bases are shared with TRBD2. V was pared by 11 bases and J by 6 bases, with 13 bases of the junction left unmatched. Germline V gene lookup returns CDR1 MNHEY and CDR2 SMNVEV (reference sequence). CDR3 size: 15 residues. CDR3 sequence (DNA): TGTGCCTCCCGAAAGCGGGAGGGCCTATTCAATGAGCAGTTCTTC. As protein: CASRKREGLFNEQFF.

Relative to its sample, this clone is medium-sized. The rearrangement joins TRBV15 to TRBJ2-2, with D maybe TRBD1 (6 bases). CDR1 and CDR2 (germline): LNHNV, YYDKDF (reference sequence). This CDR3 has 18 residues. Trimming pared 7 bases from V and 2 bases from J, leaving 23 bases between. CDR3 bases: TGTGCCACCAAGGCTGGGGGCAGCGCCCAAGAAAACACCGGGGAGCTGTTTTTT. Translating it yields CATKAGGSAQENTGELFF.

V gene TRBV28 combines with J gene TRBJ2-1; 9 bases are shared with TRBD2. The CDR3 has 12 amino acids. The germline gives CDR1 MDHEN, CDR2 SYDVKM. Losses at the gene ends were 8 bases for V and 4 bases for J; bases not matched to a gene: 0. In nucleotides, the CDR3 is TGTGCCAGCGGACTAGCGTACAATGAGCAGTTCTTC. Amino acid sequence: CASGLAYNEQFF.

The gene calls are TRBV19 and TRBJ2-3; the match to TRBD1 covers 8 bases. Germline V gene lookup returns CDR1 LNHDA and CDR2 SQIVND (reference sequence). This CDR3 region has 12 residues. The V gene end was trimmed by 7 bases and the J gene end by 5 bases; junction bases not matched to a gene: 2. The CDR3 loop reads CASKDRGDTQYF. CDR3 nucleotide sequence: TGTGCCAGTAAAGACAGGGGAGATACGCAGTATTTT.

The table lists this clone with a few counts. The chain recombines TRBV4-1 with TRBJ2-1; weak D call: TRBD1 (5 bases). Looked up from germline, CDR1 is MGHRA and CDR2 is YSYEKL. This CDR3 is 15 amino acids long. Deletions cut 0 bases from V and 13 bases from J, with 19 bases between. CDR3 loop: CASSQERTGGLEQFF. CDR3 bases: TGCGCCAGCAGCCAAGAACGAACAGGTGGCCTGGAACAGTTCTTC.